A selection of T cell receptor beta chains follows, all from one sample in a study of cytomegalovirus exposure and HLA in healthy donors. Measured with immunoSEQ multiplex PCR; TCRdb has only the in-frame clones, and not every one. The sample lists around 98,000 clones; roughly 87% were seen once. Material: PBMCs. The receptors here all came from a man aged 18 to 29 in good health and CMV-seropositive. Each CDR3 is given with its conserved first and last residue. The order of the fields is V gene, CDR3 length, clone size, D gene, J gene, CDR3 DNA, CDR3 protein. The D gene is left open where the match is weak. Size tells how often a clone was seen (once, few, many) or the class of an expanded clone, and some rows leave it out.

>TRBV5-5|13|once|NA|TRBJ1-5
TGTGCCAGCAGCTTGAGTCCAGGGGTAGCCCAGCATTTT
CASSLSPGVAQHF
>TRBV25-1|12|NA|NA|TRBJ2-5
TGTGCCAGCAGTTCTAGTCAAGAGACCCAGTACTTC
CASSSSQETQYF
>TRBV19|13|NA|NA|TRBJ1-5
TGTGCCAGTAGTCAGGACAGAAATCAGCCCCAGCATTTT
CASSQDRNQPQHF
>TRBV19|14|NA|NA|TRBJ1-5
TGTGCCAGTAGTATTGGCGGGGGGGGTCAGCCCCAGCATTTT
CASSIGGGGQPQHF
>TRBV28|13|few|NA|TRBJ2-5
TGTGCCAGCAGTACGGGGTTGGTGGAGACCCAGTACTTC
CASSTGLVETQYF
>TRBV7-8|16|NA|TRBD1|TRBJ2-5
TGTGCCAGCAGCTTTACCGGACAGGGGGCACGAGAGACCCAGTACTTC
CASSFTGQGARETQYF
>TRBV6-1|15|many|TRBD1|TRBJ1-5
TGTGCCAGCAGTGAGGCGACAGGGGGCATTCAGCCCCAGCATTTT
CASSEATGGIQPQHF
>TRBV4-2|15|NA|TRBD1|TRBJ2-7
TGTGCCAGCAGCCGTGGACAGGGCGGTTCCTACGAGCAGTACTTC
CASSRGQGGSYEQYF
>TRBV13|13|NA|TRBD1|TRBJ2-7
TGTGCCAGCAGCCTGGGACAGGGCTACGAGCAGTACTTC
CASSLGQGYEQYF
>TRBV9|12|once|NA|TRBJ2-7
TGTGCCAGCAGCGTTGGACTTGGGGAGCAGTACTTC
CASSVGLGEQYF
>TRBV23-1|20|NA|TRBD2|TRBJ2-2
TGCGCCAGCAGTCATCCTCGCTCCTTTGGCGGGAGGGCCAACACCGGGGAGCTGTTTTTT
CASSHPRSFGGRANTGELFF
>TRBV5-4|15|NA|TRBD1|TRBJ2-5
TGTGCCAGCAGCTTGCCGGGACAGGGAATAGAGACCCAGTACTTC
CASSLPGQGIETQYF
>TRBV6-5|14|NA|NA|TRBJ2-2
TGTGCCAGCAGTGGAGGGGTATACACCGGGGAGCTGTTTTTT
CASSGGVYTGELFF
>TRBV15|13|NA|NA|TRBJ1-5
TGTGCCACCAGCAGCAGAAGCAATCAGCCCCAGCATTTT
CATSSRSNQPQHF
>TRBV15|11|once|NA|TRBJ1-4
TGTGCCACCAGCAGCCAAACTGAACTGTTTTTT
CATSSQTELFF
>TRBV5-6|16|NA|NA|TRBJ1-6
TGTGCCAGCAGTCTTCTCCCAGGGCAGGGAAATTCACCCCTCCACTTT
CASSLLPGQGNSPLHF
>TRBV7-3|14|NA|NA|TRBJ1-1
TGTGCCAGCAGCCCCGGGGGTGGTGGGACTGAAGCTTTCTTT
CASSPGGGGTEAFF
>TRBV6-4|15|NA|TRBD2|TRBJ2-7
TGTGCCAGCAGTAAGGGGACTAGCGGAGTACACGAGCAGTACTTC
CASSKGTSGVHEQYF
>TRBV19|16|NA|TRBD1|TRBJ1-5
TGTGCCAGTAGTATGGGGGACAGGGGATTCAATCAGCCCCAGCATTTT
CASSMGDRGFNQPQHF
>TRBV4-2|15|few|TRBD1|TRBJ1-4
TGTGCCAGCAGCCAAGACAGGACAGGGGGGCGTACCGACCATTTT
CASSQDRTGGRTDHF
>TRBV7-6|16|NA|NA|TRBJ1-5
TGTGCCAGCAGCCCTAAGTGGTTACGGGGGGGTCAGCCCCAGCATTTT
CASSPKWLRGGQPQHF
>TRBV14|13|NA|NA|TRBJ2-3
TGTGCCAGCAGTCCCTCAGCGGCTAGGACGCAGTATTTT
CASSPSAARTQYF
>TRBV2|14|NA|TRBD1|TRBJ2-1
TGTGCCAGCAGTGCGAGGGGACAGTACAATGAGCAGTTCTTC
CASSARGQYNEQFF
>TRBV5-1|14|few|NA|TRBJ2-5
TGCGCCAGCAGCATGGGACAAGACGAAGAGACCCAGTACTTC
CASSMGQDEETQYF
>TRBV2|15|NA|TRBD2|TRBJ2-1
TGTGCCAGCACCTTGACTAGCGGGAGTGTTAATGAGCAGTTCTTC
CASTLTSGSVNEQFF
>TRBV7-9|14|NA|NA|TRBJ2-7
TGTGCCAGCAGCTTAGATCAGCGTTTCCACGAGCAGTACTTC
CASSLDQRFHEQYF
>TRBV7-8|15|NA|TRBD2|TRBJ2-7
TGTGCCAGCACCCAAGCGGCTAGCGGCTCCTACGAGCAGTACTTC
CASTQAASGSYEQYF
>TRBV4-2|19|NA|NA|TRBJ2-7
TGTGCCAGCAGCCAAGATTGGGGGCCAGCGAAGGACCTCTCCTACGAGCAGTACTTC
CASSQDWGPAKDLSYEQYF
>TRBV19|14|once|NA|TRBJ2-1
TGTGCCAGTGAGTTCGGGATAGGCTACAATGAGCAGTTCTTC
CASEFGIGYNEQFF
>TRBV18|15|NA|NA|TRBJ2-3
TGTGCCAGCTCACGGTCAGTGATTAGCACAGATACGCAGTATTTT
CASSRSVISTDTQYF
>TRBV13|14|NA|TRBD1|TRBJ2-7
TGTGCCAGCAGCCCCAGGGACAGCACCTACGAGCAGTACTTC
CASSPRDSTYEQYF
>TRBV28|17|NA|TRBD2|TRBJ2-5
TGTGCCAGCAGCCCCGTGGGGGTAGCGGGAGGAGGCGAGACCCAGTACTTC
CASSPVGVAGGGETQYF
>TRBV4-2|16|NA|TRBD2|TRBJ2-1
TGTGCCAGCAGCCGAGAGACTAGCGGCTCCTACAATGAGCAGTTCTTC
CASSRETSGSYNEQFF
>TRBV7-9|15|NA|NA|TRBJ2-7
TGTGCCAGCAGCTCCACGCAGGGATTTCAGGACGAGCAGTACTTC
CASSSTQGFQDEQYF
>TRBV27|21|NA|TRBD2|TRBJ2-3
TGTGCCAGCAGTTTATCGTGGGTGCCTGGTAGCGGGAGGCTAAGCACAGATACGCAGTATTTT
CASSLSWVPGSGRLSTDTQYF
>TRBV18|13|NA|NA|TRBJ2-5
TGTGCCAGCTCAGCAGGGTTTCAAGAGACCCAGTACTTC
CASSAGFQETQYF
>TRBV7-9|13|NA|NA|TRBJ2-7
TGTGCCAGCAGCTTATCTAGTGGTTACGAGCAGTACTTC
CASSLSSGYEQYF
>TRBV19|14|NA|TRBD1|TRBJ1-2
TGTGCCAGTAGTACTGACAGGGAGGACTATGGCTACACCTTC
CASSTDREDYGYTF
>TRBV27|14|NA|NA|TRBJ2-5
TGTGCCAGCAGTTTATCGCGGGGCGCGGAGACCCAGTACTTC
CASSLSRGAETQYF
>TRBV10-3|13|NA|TRBD2|TRBJ2-7
TGTGCCACAACTAGCGGGAGAGGGTACGAGCAGTACTTC
CATTSGRGYEQYF
>TRBV7-3|14|NA|TRBD2|TRBJ2-3
TGTGCCAGCAGCTTTAGCGGGGGCACAGATACGCAGTATTTT
CASSFSGGTDTQYF
>TRBV2|14|NA|NA|TRBJ2-7
TGTGCCAGCGATCGAGGCCGGAGCTCCTACGAGCAGTACTTC
CASDRGRSSYEQYF
>TRBV19|18|many|TRBD2|TRBJ2-2
TGTGCCAGTAGCCAACGAAATCTAGCGGGAGGGAACACCGGGGAGCTGTTTTTT
CASSQRNLAGGNTGELFF
>TRBV28|16|NA|TRBD2|TRBJ2-1
TGTGCCAGCAGCCCTAGCGGGGGGGCCTTATACAATGAGCAGTTCTTC
CASSPSGGALYNEQFF
>TRBV20-1|10|NA|NA|TRBJ2-7
TGCAGTGCTAGAGCCCGGCAGGTGTACTTC
CSARARQVYF
>TRBV19|15|NA|NA|TRBJ2-7
TGTGCCAGTAGCTGGAGGGCTAGCGAGCTCTACGAGCAGTACTTC
CASSWRASELYEQYF
>TRBV5-1|17|NA|TRBD1|TRBJ2-1
TGCGCCAGCAGTCAACGACATGGGACAGGGATTGTAGATGAGCAGTTCTTC
CASSQRHGTGIVDEQFF
>TRBV19|13|NA|NA|TRBJ1-5
TGTGCCACGAGACAGCTAGTAAATCAGCCCCAGCATTTT
CATRQLVNQPQHF
>TRBV28|13|NA|NA|TRBJ2-7
TGTGCCAGCAGTTTAGCAGTTTCCTACGAGCAGTACTTC
CASSLAVSYEQYF
>TRBV19|17|NA|TRBD1|TRBJ1-2
TGTGCCAGTAGTATTTCCGGGACAGGGGGCTCTAACTATGGCTACACCTTC
CASSISGTGGSNYGYTF
>TRBV5-5|16|NA|TRBD1|TRBJ1-4
TGTGCCAGCAGCCCACTCCCGGGACAGGGGGGTGAAAAACTGTTTTTT
CASSPLPGQGGEKLFF
>TRBV2|17|NA|NA|TRBJ1-5
TGTGCCAGCAGTGATGGCGCAGGGGAGTATAGCAATCAGCCCCAGCATTTT
CASSDGAGEYSNQPQHF